Below, 2 T cell receptor beta chains from the same sample are listed, as sequenced in a study of Graves' ophthalmopathy and Graves' hyperthyroidism. The authors amplified TCR beta CDR3 regions from RNA transcripts. RT-PCR in the first round used HTBI primers; a second-round multiplex PCR followed. Via MiXCR, TCRdb re-called the multiplex PCR reads, giving one row per CDR3 protein. The table includes 150,000 to 200,000 distinct CDR3 sequences, more than 30% detected once. Sequenced sample: peripheral blood. The receptors shown here come from a woman aged 40 to 50 with Graves' ophthalmopathy.

There are many counts of this clonotype. V gene TRBV12-3 or TRBV12-4 combines with J gene TRBJ1-5; D not resolved. This CDR3 is built from 12 residues. V was trimmed by 6 bases and J by 9 bases, leaving 12 bases between them. The CDR3 loop reads CASSPVFWPQHF. The CDR3 DNA sequence: TGTGCCAGCAGCCCAGTTTTTTGGCCCCAGCATTTT.

This clonotype was counted many times. V gene TRBV29-1 combines with J gene TRBJ1-1; perhaps TRBD1 as D (6 bases). V was pared by 4 bases and J by 8 bases, with 11 bases between. This CDR3 comprises 11 residues. Germline values: CDR1 SQVTM, CDR2 ANQGSEA. The CDR3, as DNA: TGCAGCGTTGTAGGGGGTGCGGAAGCTTTCTTT. Protein sequence: CSVVGGAEAFF.